The next 28 T cell receptor beta chains were all read from a single sample in a study of blood T cell repertoires in COVID-19. TCRdb keeps only in-frame clones here, not all; method: immunoSEQ multiplex PCR. In the table there are more than 350,000 clones, roughly 90% of which are singletons. Sequencing input: peripheral blood. The receptors originated from a young woman with COVID-19, enrolled during active disease.

The rearrangement links TRBV19 to TRBJ2-7; 7 nucleotides line up with TRBD1. The CDR3 is 13 amino acids. With V trimmed by 6 bases and J by 7 bases, 9 bases remained unmatched. Germline-derived CDR1 and CDR2 are LNHDA and SQIVND (reference sequence). This chain's CDR3 is CASRTNRGMEQYF. In DNA form, the CDR3 reads TGTGCCAGTAGGACCAACAGGGGCATGGAGCAGTACTTC.

This clone has a single count. The chain joins TRBV4-1 to TRBJ1-6, with a weak D call TRBD1 (5 bases). The CDR3 runs to 15 residues. The germline CDR1 and CDR2 sequences are MGHRA and YSYEKL. Trimming took 4 bases from V and 8 from J, leaving 15 bases between them. The CDR3 DNA is TGCGCCAGCAGCCTAGTCCGCGGGGGTGATTCACCCCTCCACTTT. It specifies CASSLVRGGDSPLHF.

The chain employs TRBV4-2 and TRBJ1-6; D gene ambiguous. The CDR3 has 15 residues. V lost 1 base, J lost 7 bases, and 11 bases lay in between. The germline V gene has CDR1 LGHNA and CDR2 YNFKEQ. The CDR3 reads CASSQGQVDNSPLHF. In nucleotides, the CDR3 is TGTGCCAGCAGCCAAGGGCAGGTAGACAATTCACCCCTCCACTTT.

CDR3 DNA sequence: TGTGCCAGCAGTTTCGGGACAGGGGATTACCAGCCCCAGCATTTT. Protein product: CASSFGTGDYQPQHF. This chain uses TRBV28 with TRBJ1-5, with 10 bases that match TRBD1. J gave up 7 bases and V 3 bases, and 6 bases lay outside the gene matches. The CDR3 totals 15 residues. The germline CDR1 and CDR2 sequences are MDHEN and SYDVKM.

This clone was seen once. Here the CDR3 DNA reads TGTGCCAGCAGCCGGGACAGCCATTATGACAACTATGGCTACACCTTC. Its protein is CASSRDSHYDNYGYTF. V and J are TRBV7-8 and TRBJ1-2, with 7 bases matching TRBD1. Germline V CDR1 and CDR2: SGHVS, FQNEAQ. This CDR3 comprises 16 residues. Trimming at V came to 5 bases and at J to 2 bases, leaving 11 bases not matched to a gene.

The V gene is TRBV14, the J gene TRBJ2-1, with 11 bases identical to TRBD2. The length of the CDR3 is 16 residues. Germline CDR1 SGHDN, CDR2 FVKESK. J gave up 6 bases and V 6 bases, and 10 bases lay outside the gene matches. The CDR3 nucleotides are TGTGCCAGCAGGAAGGGTTTAGCGGGAGGGGTCAATGAGCAGTTCTTC. Translated: CASRKGLAGGVNEQFF.

The chain recombines TRBV2 with TRBJ1-1; TRBD1 matches 7 bases. Per the germline V gene, CDR1 is SNHLY and CDR2 is FYNNEI. The CDR3 has 15 residues. V lost 0 bases, J lost 5 bases, and 6 bases stayed unmatched. The CDR3 here is CASSEALGGNTEAFF. CDR3 in DNA: TGTGCCAGCAGTGAAGCGCTAGGGGGCAATACTGAAGCTTTCTTT.

This rearrangement joins TRBV5-8 to TRBJ2-1, with 12 nucleotides matching TRBD2. CDR3 length: 16 residues. Germline CDR1 is SGHTS and CDR2 is YDEGEE. V was pared by 3 bases and J by 10 bases, with 11 bases of the junction left unmatched. CDR3 in amino acids: CASSSQTSGGGGEQFF. The CDR3 nucleotides read TGTGCCAGCAGCTCCCAGACTAGCGGGGGAGGGGGGGAGCAGTTCTTC. The variable domain in full, completed from reference TRBV5-8 and TRBJ2-1, reads EAGVTQSPTHLIKTRGQQATLRCSPISGHTSVYWYQQALGLGLQFLLWYDEGEERNRGNFPPRFSGRQFPNYSSELNVNALELEDSALYLCASSSQTSGGGGEQFFGPGTRLTVL.

This chain joins TRBV6-2 or TRBV6-3 and TRBJ2-1; 12 bases match TRBD2. Germline V lookup: CDR1 MNHEY, CDR2 SVGEGT. The CDR3 is 17 amino acids. Trimming at V came to 6 bases and at J to 2 bases, leaving 8 bases not matched to a gene. CDR3 amino acids: CASSPKTSGSPYNEQFF. CDR3 nucleotides: TGTGCCAGCAGCCCAAAGACTAGCGGGAGCCCCTACAATGAGCAGTTCTTC.

The chain recombines TRBV5-1 with TRBJ1-2, with TRBD1 matching over 7 bases. J gave up 6 bases and V 1 base, and 9 bases lay outside the gene matches. CDR1 is SGHRS, CDR2 YFSETQ, per germline. CDR3 length: 15 residues. In nucleotides, the CDR3 is TGCGCCAGCAGCTTGACAGGGGTCACCACTGATGGCTACACCTTC. Translation gives CASSLTGVTTDGYTF.

This sequence joins TRBV7-9 and TRBJ1-5; 7 nucleotides agree with TRBD1. The CDR3 extends over 16 amino acids. V was clipped by 4 bases and J by 6 bases; unmatched bases: 12. Germline V lookup: CDR1 SEHNR, CDR2 FQNEAQ (reference sequence). CDR3 in DNA: TGTGCCAGCAGCTCCACGAACCGACAGGGCAGTCAGCCCCAGCATTTT. It specifies CASSSTNRQGSQPQHF.

This clone was observed once. V gene TRBV4-2 combines with J gene TRBJ1-5; perhaps TRBD1 as D (5 bases). CDR3 length: 17 residues. Germline values: CDR1 LGHNA, CDR2 YNFKEQ. Trimming removed 2 bases at V and 4 bases at J, with 18 bases between. In DNA, the CDR3 is TGTGCCAGCAGCCAACGGGGCGGGGCGCTTCTTAATCAGCCCCAGCATTTT. This sequence encodes CASSQRGGALLNQPQHF.

The chain uses TRBV28 and TRBJ2-3, with TRBD1 matching over 8 bases. In germline, CDR1 is MDHEN, CDR2 SYDVKM. V lost 5 bases to trimming and J lost 11 bases; unmatched junction nucleotides: 21. The CDR3 runs 17 residues. CDR3 DNA: TGTGCCAGCAGTCCCCCCCCCGGGTGGCAGGGGGCGGATGAGCAGTATTTT. It specifies CASSPPPGWQGADEQYF.

The chain is built from TRBV6-5 and TRBJ1-5; D is ambiguous. The V gene lost 5 bases and the J gene lost 4 bases, with 12 bases spanning the gap. The CDR3 length is 14 residues. The germline V gene has CDR1 MNHEY and CDR2 SVGAGI. In DNA form, the CDR3 reads TGTGCCAGCAGTAGCCACCCCCGGAATCAGCCCCAGCATTTT. As protein: CASSSHPRNQPQHF.

The CDR3, as DNA: TGTGCCAGCAGCCGGGGGGTTGCCTACAATGAGCAGTTCTTC. Amino acids: CASSRGVAYNEQFF. This sequence joins TRBV7-9 and TRBJ2-1; TRBD2 matches 7 bases. Per the germline V gene, CDR1 is SEHNR and CDR2 is FQNEAQ (reference sequence). V lost 5 bases to trimming and J lost 2 bases; unmatched junction nucleotides: 3. The CDR3 spans 14 residues.

V is TRBV19 and J is TRBJ2-7, with 11 bases identical to TRBD2. This CDR3 has 16 amino acids. Trimming at V came to 5 bases and at J to 4 bases, leaving 10 bases not matched to a gene. Germline V gene sequence: CDR1 LNHDA, CDR2 SQIVND (reference sequence). Here the CDR3 DNA reads TGTGCCAGTAGTCCCGCCGGGACTAGCGGTCCGTACGAGCAGTACGTC. This translates into CASSPAGTSGPYEQYV.

This clone was seen only once. The J gene is TRBJ2-1, the V gene TRBV5-5, with 7 bases aligning to TRBD2. This CDR3 spans 15 amino acids. Germline V gene lookup returns CDR1 SGHKS and CDR2 YYEKEE (reference sequence). V shed 1 base and J 7 bases; nucleotides not matched to a gene: 8. The DNA of the CDR3 is TGTGCCAGCAGCTTGTTCGCGGGGGACGTGAATGAGCAGTTCTTC. This codes for CASSLFAGDVNEQFF.

V is TRBV5-6 and J is TRBJ2-5; D is possibly TRBD1 (6 bases). The CDR3 covers 14 residues. The germline gives CDR1 SGHDT, CDR2 YYEEEE. The ends were cut back, 4 bases at V and 5 bases at J, with 15 bases in the middle. In DNA, the CDR3 is TGTGCCAGCAGCATCCAACAGGGTTTCGAGACCCAGTACTTC. Its protein product is CASSIQQGFETQYF.

This clone was counted a single time. The CDR3, as DNA: TGTGCCAGCAGCACCCGGACTAGCGGGAGGTACAATGAGCAGTTCTTC. It codes for CASSTRTSGRYNEQFF. This chain uses TRBV7-6 with TRBJ2-1; 14 nucleotides line up with TRBD2. This CDR3 contains 16 residues. CDR1 is SGHVS and CDR2 is FNYEAQ in the germline V gene. The junction had 4 bases not matched to a gene; V was cut back by 5 bases and J by 4 bases.

This clone showed up just once. V is TRBV9 and J is TRBJ2-3, with TRBD2 as a possible D gene (6 bases). This CDR3 contains 15 residues. Germline V CDR1 and CDR2: SGDLS, YYNGEE. V shed 4 bases and J shed 4 bases, with 16 bases lying between them. CDR3 loop: CASSPGTPHADTQYF. CDR3 sequence (DNA): TGTGCCAGCAGCCCCGGGACTCCCCATGCAGATACGCAGTATTTT.

The V call is TRBV28, the J call TRBJ1-5, with 9 bases lining up with TRBD1. The CDR3 has 17 amino acids. J gave up 0 bases and V 5 bases, and 8 bases lay outside the gene matches. Germline assignment: CDR1 MDHEN and CDR2 SYDVKM. The DNA for the CDR3 is TGTGCCAGCAGTACGGGACAGGGCCTTGGTAGCAATCAGCCCCAGCATTTT. It yields the protein CASSTGQGLGSNQPQHF.

V usage is TRBV29-1 and J usage is TRBJ1-4; D possibly corresponds to TRBD1 (5 bases). Trimming took 3 bases from V and 8 from J, leaving 10 bases between them. The germline gives CDR1 SQVTM, CDR2 ANQGSEA. The CDR3 loop spans 12 amino acids. Here the CDR3 reads CSVEGLGEKLFF. The DNA for the CDR3 is TGCAGCGTTGAGGGGCTAGGGGAAAAACTGTTTTTT.

The V gene is TRBV15, the J gene TRBJ1-6; D remains unclear. CDR3 size: 15 residues. The V gene's germline CDR1 is LNHNV and CDR2 YYDKDF (reference sequence). V dropped 6 bases and J dropped 2 bases, with 11 bases sitting between them. CDR3 amino acids: CATRDGGPYNSPLHF. The CDR3 bases are TGTGCCACCAGGGACGGAGGTCCCTATAATTCACCCCTCCACTTT.

This chain connects TRBV29-1 to TRBJ2-1; 11 bases match TRBD2. Germline trimming cut 3 bases from V and 0 bases from J; bases unmatched to any gene: 7. There are 17 residues in the CDR3. Germline V gives CDR1 SQVTM, CDR2 ANQGSEA. CDR3 bases: TGCAGCGTTGACGTGCCTAGCGGGGGGAGCTCCTACAATGAGCAGTTCTTC. It encodes CSVDVPSGGSSYNEQFF.

The chain carries TRBV6-5 and TRBJ2-2; 9 bases line up with TRBD2. The CDR3 contains 15 residues. V lost 7 bases to trimming and J lost 6 bases; unmatched junction nucleotides: 9. The germline CDR1 and CDR2 sequences are MNHEY and SVGAGI. CDR3 residues: CASTFSGSLSGELFF. CDR3 DNA sequence: TGTGCCAGCACCTTTAGCGGGAGTTTGTCCGGGGAGCTGTTTTTT.

The J gene is TRBJ2-5, the V gene TRBV3-1 (or the pseudogene TRBV3-2); 13 nucleotides agree with TRBD2. Trimming at V came to 6 bases and at J to 5 bases, leaving 18 bases not matched to a gene. The germline V gene has CDR1 LGHDT and CDR2 YNNKEL (reference sequence). This CDR3 has 19 residues. CDR3 nucleotide sequence: TGTGCCAGCAGTCCCCGGACTAGCGGGAGTCCAGTAGGGAGGGAGACCCAGTACTTC. This encodes CASSPRTSGSPVGRETQYF.

Note on this clone: Other DNA sequences in the same sample also yield this CDR3. V usage is TRBV5-1 and J usage is TRBJ1-1; no firm D call. Deletions cut 0 bases from V and 8 bases from J, with 5 bases between. The CDR3 sequence is 11 residues long. From germline, CDR1 is SGHRS and CDR2 YFSETQ. CDR3 residues: CASSLDSEAFF. For the CDR3, the DNA is TGCGCCAGCAGCTTGGACAGCGAAGCTTTCTTT. Full variable domain (outside the CDR3, taken from reference TRBV5-1 and TRBJ1-1): KAGVTQTPRYLIKTRGQQVTLSCSPISGHRSVSWYQQTPGQGLQFLFEYFSETQRNKGNFPGRFSGRQFSNSRSEMNVSTLELGDSALYLCASSLDSEAFFGQGTRLTVV.

This chain joins TRBV30 and TRBJ2-7; TRBD2 matches 10 bases. V dropped 5 bases and J dropped 9; count of bases not matched to a gene: 10. Germline CDR1 GTSNPN, CDR2 SVGIG (reference sequence). The CDR3 contains 13 residues. CDR3 bases: TGTGCCTGGGCCATAGCGGGAGGCTCCGTGCAGTACGTC. This encodes CAWAIAGGSVQYV.